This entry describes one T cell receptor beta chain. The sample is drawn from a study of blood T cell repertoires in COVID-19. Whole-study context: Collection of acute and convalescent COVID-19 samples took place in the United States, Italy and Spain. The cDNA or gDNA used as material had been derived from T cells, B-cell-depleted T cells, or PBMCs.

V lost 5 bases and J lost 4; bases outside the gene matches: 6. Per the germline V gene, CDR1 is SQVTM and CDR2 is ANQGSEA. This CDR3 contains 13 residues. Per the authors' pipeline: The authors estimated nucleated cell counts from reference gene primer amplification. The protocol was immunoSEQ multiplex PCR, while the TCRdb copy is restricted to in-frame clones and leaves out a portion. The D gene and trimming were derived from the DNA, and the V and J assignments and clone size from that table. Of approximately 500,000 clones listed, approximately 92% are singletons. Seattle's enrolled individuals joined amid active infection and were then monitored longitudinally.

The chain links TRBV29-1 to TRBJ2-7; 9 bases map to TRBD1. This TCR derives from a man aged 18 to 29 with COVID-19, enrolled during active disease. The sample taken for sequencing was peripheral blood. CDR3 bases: TGCAGCGTTCCGGGACAGGGTTTATACGAGCAGTACTTC. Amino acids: CSVPGQGLYEQYF.